The entry below describes one TCR beta chain. There is no known antigen for this receptor. No much larger clone exists at a distance of one base, and base qualities are not known. These data originate in a study of blood T cell repertoires in COVID-19 (dated by TCRdb to 2020 to 2022). For the study in its entirety: The collaborator samples originated in the United States, Italy and Spain and spanned the acute and convalescent phases of COVID-19. The repertoires were made available in a free public database intended to serve as a resource for research on the immune response to SARS-CoV-2. The samples were drawn from the first 160 participants of the ongoing ImmuneRACE study and from 1,254 subjects provided by 6 global collaborators. Subjects who had been exposed to COVID-19, were actively infected with it, or had recovered from it provided the deeply sampled blood TCRbeta repertoires that made up the dataset. The material from the prospective study consisted of cDNA or gDNA derived from T cells, B-cell-depleted T cells, or PBMCs. Sample metadata almost always included a de-identified subject ID, COVID-19 status, age in years and sex. Where HLA class I and class II types were available, the types were taken from metadata supplied by the sample provider, not from assay-based typing. Points the paper makes about the study in general: The quantity of clinical and demographic metadata differed by source and by participant and was supplied without curation.

The germline V gene encodes CDR1 KGHDR and CDR2 SFDVKD. The CDR3 starts with the cysteine, ends with the phenylalanine, and has 15 residues. The only DNA kept is the CDR3, 45 bases in frame from the first base. V was cut back by 1 base and J by 3 bases, leaving a gap of 9 bases between them. Each collaborating institution followed its own protocols to collect whole blood in K2EDTA tubes. For TCRbeta analysis, collaborator samples were shipped as frozen whole blood, as isolated PBMCs, or as DNA extracted from either sample type. TCRbeta CDR3 regions were amplified from genomic DNA using the immunoSEQ Assay, a bias-controlled multiplex PCR. On the study's bioinformatics: The number of nucleated cells in each sample was estimated from the amplification of reference gene primers within the assay. Sequence reads were collapsed and filtered to measure the absolute abundance of every unique TCRbeta CDR3 rearrangement. For each sample, productive Simpson clonality was calculated as the square root of Simpson's diversity index over productive rearrangements. TCRdb mirrors the immuneACCESS table, restricted to in-frame sequences. Some clones are absent from its copies; in checked studies, under half trace to an unresolved V gene, and the reason for the others is unknown. V, J and clone size derive from that table, while D and trimming were established from the DNA sequence. In this sample the table shows some 300,000 clones, roughly 86% of which occur a single time. Clones ranked in the top ten supply roughly 1.3% of the sample.

The material sequenced was peripheral blood. This clonotype originated in a man in his 70s with acute or convalescent COVID-19. The chain joins TRBV24-1 to TRBJ2-1, and possibly TRBD2, on 7 matching bases. The CDR3 protein sequence reads: CATSDLGGDYNEQFF. The nucleotides are TGTGCCACCAGTGATTTAGGGGGGGACTACAATGAGCAGTTCTTC.